Following are 30 T cell receptor beta chains from one sample sequenced in a study of beta chain features in type 1 diabetes. Study-level results: Shorter TCRB CDR3s, moderately but significantly so, marked every one of the four CD4+ subsets in Type 1 diabetes patients.

Their cognate antigens are unknown. Since all of the isolated RNA was reverse transcribed, expressed TCRB transcripts were what got sequenced. Clones were read by immunoSEQ multiplex PCR, and TCRdb kept only the in-frame ones, dropping some. The data contain approximately 170,000 clones, approximately 7.8% of them singletons. The sample was central memory CD4+ T cells from blood. These receptors were obtained from a woman aged 40 to 50 with type 1 diabetes.

The V call is TRBV5-1, the J call TRBJ1-5, with no clear D. From germline, CDR1 is SGHRS and CDR2 YFSETQ. The CDR3 sequence is 15 residues long. V gave up 0 bases and J gave up 0 bases, with 7 bases separating them. CDR3 nucleotide sequence: TGCGCCAGCAGCTTGGCCGGAGCTAGCAATCAGCCCCAGCATTTT. It is translated as CASSLAGASNQPQHF.

This clone came up a few times. The chain carries TRBV29-1 and TRBJ1-3; D might be TRBD1 (5 bases). Germline values: CDR1 SQVTM, CDR2 ANQGSEA. Trimming pared 3 bases from V and 8 bases from J, leaving 14 bases between. The CDR3 extends over 13 amino acids. The DNA for the CDR3 is TGCAGCGTTGATTTGGGGCTTGGGGACACCATATATTTT. Encoded protein: CSVDLGLGDTIYF.

V and J are TRBV9 and TRBJ1-2; TRBD1 aligns across 8 bases. CDR3 length: 16 residues. The V and J ends lost 0 bases and 2 bases, in that order; junction bases with no gene match: 6. Germline V lookup: CDR1 SGDLS, CDR2 YYNGEE. CDR3 amino acids: CASSVDGTGINYGYTF. The CDR3 nucleotides are TGTGCCAGCAGCGTAGATGGGACAGGAATCAACTATGGCTACACCTTC. Full variable domain (remainder filled in from reference TRBV9 and TRBJ1-2): DSGVTQTPKHLITATGQRVTLRCSPRSGDLSVYWYQQSLDQGLQFLIQYYNGEERAKGNILERFSAQQFPDLHSELNLSSLELGDSALYFCASSVDGTGINYGYTFGSGTRLTVV.

Only a few counts were recorded for this clone. V and J are TRBV7-6 and TRBJ2-5; D unclear. V lost 2 bases to trimming and J lost 5 bases, with 6 bases between them. Germline loops: CDR1 SGHVS, CDR2 FNYEAQ. CDR3 length: 12 residues. The CDR3 region has the DNA TGTGCCAGCAGCTTACAGGCGGAGACCCAGTACTTC. This sequence encodes CASSLQAETQYF. The full variable domain, in which reference TRBV7-6 and TRBJ2-5 provide the parts outside the CDR3, is GAGVSQSPRYKVTKRGQDVALRCDPISGHVSLYWYRQALGQGPEFLTYFNYEAQQDKSGLPNDRFSAERPEGSISTLTIQRTEQRDSAMYRCASSLQAETQYFGPGTRLLVL.

This rearrangement joins TRBV11-2 to TRBJ2-3; TRBD2 aligns across 14 bases. The germline V gene encodes CDR1 SGHAT and CDR2 FQNNGV. V lost 5 bases to trimming and J lost 4 bases; unmatched junction nucleotides: 8. The CDR3 contains 17 residues. DNA of the CDR3: TGTGCCAGCAGCAAACGGACTAGCGGGAGGTTCCCAGATACGCAGTATTTT. Residues: CASSKRTSGRFPDTQYF.

The gene calls are TRBV25-1 and TRBJ2-5; 7 bases are a match to TRBD1. The V gene end was trimmed by 0 bases and the J gene end by 2 bases; junction bases not matched to a gene: 9. The germline V gene encodes CDR1 MGHDK and CDR2 SYGVNS. This CDR3 comprises 17 residues. CDR3 sequence: CASSEYRGQPLQETQYF. As DNA, the CDR3 is TGTGCCAGCAGTGAATATAGGGGGCAGCCCCTTCAAGAGACCCAGTACTTC.

This clone was counted between two and nine times. This rearrangement joins TRBV30 to TRBJ1-4; the match to TRBD1 covers 9 bases. V gave up 7 bases and J gave up 3 bases; unmatched junction bases: 3. From germline, CDR1 is GTSNPN and CDR2 SVGIG (reference sequence). There are 13 residues in the CDR3. The CDR3 spells CAYRGPANEKLFF. The CDR3 DNA is TGTGCCTACAGGGGGCCAGCTAATGAAAAACTGTTTTTT.

This clone was recorded a few times. The DNA for the CDR3 is TGTGCCAGCAGCTTGCAGGGCTTCCTCAAGAACACCATATATTTT. Amino acids: CASSLQGFLKNTIYF. The genes are TRBV13 and TRBJ1-3; TRBD1 might be the D (5 bases). Germline loops: CDR1 PRHDT, CDR2 FYEKMQ (reference sequence). The V end was cut by 3 bases, the J end by 7 bases, with 16 bases between. CDR3 length: 15 amino acids. The whole variable domain, filled in from reference TRBV13 and TRBJ1-3, reads AAGVIQSPRHLIKEKRETATLKCYPIPRHDTVYWYQQGPGQDPQFLISFYEKMQSDKGSIPDRFSAQQFSDYHSELNMSSLELGDSALYFCASSLQGFLKNTIYFGEGSWLTVV.

The sample holds a few counts of this clone. The rearrangement links TRBV5-6 to TRBJ2-3; 7 nucleotides match TRBD2. Germline V CDR1 and CDR2: SGHDT, YYEEEE. Trimming took 1 base from V and 3 from J; bases not matched to a gene: 8. This CDR3 has 16 residues. The CDR3 region is CASSLLREWRTDTQYF. CDR3 coding DNA: TGTGCCAGCAGCTTGCTGCGGGAGTGGCGAACAGATACGCAGTATTTT.

The chain has TRBV5-1 and TRBJ2-1; 9 nucleotides align to TRBD1. This CDR3 has 15 residues. V gave up 4 bases and J gave up 7 bases; unmatched junction bases: 9. Germline CDR1 and CDR2: SGHRS and YFSETQ. The CDR3 sequence is CASSRGQGIGNEQFF. The CDR3 DNA follows: TGCGCCAGCAGCAGGGGACAGGGTATTGGAAATGAGCAGTTCTTC.

The rearrangement uses TRBV20-1 and TRBJ2-3; no clear D gene. The CDR3 is 10 residues long. Germline assignment: CDR1 DFQATT and CDR2 SNEGSKA (reference sequence). V was clipped by 7 bases and J by 5 bases, with 7 bases between them. CDR3 residues: CSVRLDTQYF. The CDR3 DNA reads TGCAGTGTTCGACTAGATACGCAGTATTTT.

This clone showed up just a few times. This chain connects TRBV7-9 to TRBJ2-7; possibly TRBD2 for D (5 bases). The CDR3 extends over 12 amino acids. Trimming shortened V by 6 bases and J by 3 bases, and 9 bases separated the two germline ends. The V gene's germline CDR1 is SEHNR and CDR2 FQNEAQ (reference sequence). The CDR3 reads CASRFAGYEQYF. CDR3 nucleotide sequence: TGTGCCAGCAGGTTTGCGGGCTACGAGCAGTACTTC.

This clone has only a few counts. This chain connects TRBV28 to TRBJ2-6; no clear D. V was pared by 8 bases and J by 0 bases, with 11 bases between. The V gene's germline CDR1 is MDHEN and CDR2 SYDVKM. This CDR3 has 15 residues. The CDR3 loop reads CASASRFSGANVLTF. The CDR3 nucleotides are TGTGCCAGCGCTAGTCGATTCTCTGGGGCCAACGTCCTGACTTTC.

This clone appeared once. The chain is built from TRBV6-1 and TRBJ2-7, with D unclear. Germline CDR1 and CDR2: MNHNS and SASEGT. This CDR3 is built from 14 residues. Trimming took off 6 bases at V and 0 bases at J, with 12 bases between the two ends. The CDR3 nucleotides are TGTGCCAGCAGACCACCGGAGAGCTCCTACGAGCAGTACTTC. It is translated as CASRPPESSYEQYF.

This clone has a handful of counts. V usage is TRBV6-5 and J usage is TRBJ1-2, with 10 nucleotides matching TRBD1. The CDR3 length is 15 residues. Germline CDR1 and CDR2: MNHEY and SVGAGI. V lost 5 bases and J lost 4; bases outside the gene matches: 7. For the CDR3, the DNA is TGTGCCAGCAGTCCCGACAGGGGGCAGGTCTATGGCTACACCTTC. Encoded protein: CASSPDRGQVYGYTF.

This clone was picked up a small number of times. Written as DNA, the CDR3 is TGTGCCAGCAGTACGGGACTAGCGGGGGGCCAGCAGTTCTTC. The encoded protein is CASSTGLAGGQQFF. The genes are TRBV7-2 and TRBJ2-1; 15 positions agree with TRBD2. The CDR3 runs 14 residues. In germline, CDR1 is SGHTA, CDR2 FQGNSA. With V trimmed by 6 bases and J by 11 bases, 5 bases remained unmatched.

This clone was observed a few times. V usage is TRBV5-4 and J usage is TRBJ2-5, with 9 bases aligning to TRBD2. CDR1 is SGHNT and CDR2 is YYREEE in the germline V gene (reference sequence). Losses at the gene ends were 4 bases for V and 5 bases for J; bases not matched to a gene: 15. CDR3 length equals 17 residues. The CDR3 is CASSPRGGGRRVETQYF. In DNA, the CDR3 is TGTGCCAGCAGCCCCCGCGGGGGGGGGCGACGGGTGGAGACCCAGTACTTC.

This CDR3 reads CASSLAGAGGDTQYF. The CDR3 DNA reads as TGTGCCAGCAGCTTGGCCGGGGCGGGGGGAGATACGCAGTATTTT. The chain links TRBV5-4 to TRBJ2-3, with 8 bases identical to TRBD2. V gave up 0 bases and J gave up 5 bases; unmatched junction bases: 5. This CDR3 is 15 amino acids long. Germline V gene sequence: CDR1 SGHNT, CDR2 YYREEE (reference sequence).

This clone was recorded a few times. This chain connects TRBV29-1 to TRBJ2-3, with 7 positions matching TRBD2. Germline CDR1 SQVTM, CDR2 ANQGSEA. The J segment lost 1 base and the V segment lost 6 bases, leaving 7 bases of the junction unmatched. The CDR3 extends over 14 amino acids. The CDR3 is CSVEAGDGTDTQYF. In DNA form, the CDR3 reads TGCAGCGTGGAGGCGGGAGACGGCACAGATACGCAGTATTTT.

This rearrangement joins TRBV5-1 to TRBJ1-1; a weak D match, TRBD1 (5 bases). Germline-derived CDR1 and CDR2 are SGHRS and YFSETQ. CDR3 length: 14 residues. V was shortened by 4 bases and J by 10 bases, with 20 bases between the two germline ends. CDR3 in DNA: TGCGCCAGCAGCACAACTGATGCAGGGCGGGGAGCTTTCTTT. Translation: CASSTTDAGRGAFF.

This clone turned up a few times. The chain employs TRBV7-6 and TRBJ1-6, with no clear D. In germline, CDR1 is SGHVS, CDR2 FNYEAQ. Trimming stripped 1 base from V and 9 bases from J, with 13 bases between. The CDR3 sequence is 15 residues long. CDR3 sequence reads: CASSLVARTGSPLHF. DNA of the CDR3: TGTGCCAGCAGCTTAGTGGCCCGAACGGGTTCACCCCTCCACTTT.

V gene TRBV28 combines with J gene TRBJ2-1, with TRBD2 matching 9 bases. In germline, CDR1 is MDHEN, CDR2 SYDVKM. V was pared by 4 bases and J by 6 bases, with 7 bases of the junction left unmatched. CDR3 length equals 15 residues. This CDR3 is CASSSVAGAPNEQFF. As DNA, the CDR3 is TGTGCCAGCAGTTCGGTAGCGGGAGCCCCCAATGAGCAGTTCTTC.

This clone was counted many times. In nucleotides, the CDR3 is TGTGCCTGGAGTGTAAGGCCATCTAGATGGACCGGGGAGCTGTTTTTT. Encoded protein: CAWSVRPSRWTGELFF. The chain couples TRBV30 to TRBJ2-2; no firm D call. Germline-derived CDR1 and CDR2 are GTSNPN and SVGIG (reference sequence). This CDR3 has 16 amino acids. Trimming removed 0 bases from V and 5 bases from J, with 16 bases in between.

The chain employs TRBV6-5 and TRBJ1-4, with 7 bases that match TRBD1. After removal of 5 bases from V and 7 bases from J, the junction contained 10 bases not matched to a gene. This CDR3 is 15 amino acids long. Germline V gene data show CDR1 as MNHEY and CDR2 as SVGAGI. The CDR3 is CASSPQGGELEKLFF. CDR3 sequence (DNA): TGTGCCAGCAGTCCTCAGGGGGGCGAACTTGAAAAACTGTTTTTT.

This clone was recorded at least ten times. This chain uses TRBV28 with TRBJ2-3; 8 nucleotides match TRBD2. V lost 4 bases, J lost 6 bases, and 15 bases stayed unmatched. The CDR3 extends over 17 amino acids. Germline CDR1 reads MDHEN; CDR2 reads SYDVKM. CDR3 sequence reads: CASSSGYVVAGRDTQYF. The CDR3 nucleotides are TGTGCCAGCAGTTCTGGATACGTGGTAGCGGGAAGGGATACGCAGTATTTT.

This clone was observed a few times. The rearrangement joins TRBV30 to TRBJ2-7; D is unclear. This CDR3 is built from 13 residues. Germline assignment: CDR1 GTSNPN and CDR2 SVGIG (reference sequence). The ends were cut back, 1 base at V and 2 bases at J, with 9 bases in the middle. Here the CDR3 reads CAWSGDNTYEQYF. The DNA of the CDR3 is TGTGCCTGGAGTGGTGACAATACCTACGAGCAGTACTTC.

This chain links TRBV7-2 with TRBJ2-7; TRBD1 might be the D (7 bases). Germline CDR1 reads SGHTA; CDR2 reads FQGNSA. The CDR3 totals 14 residues. V was trimmed by 3 bases and J by 3 bases, leaving 12 bases between them. CDR3 DNA: TGTGCCAGCAGCTTGTCCCAGGGGGGCTACGAGCAGTACTTC. Translating it yields CASSLSQGGYEQYF.

V and J are TRBV5-1 and TRBJ2-7; 11 nucleotides line up with TRBD2. The CDR3 runs 15 residues. The J segment lost 6 bases and the V segment lost 0 bases, leaving 5 bases of the junction unmatched. From germline, CDR1 is SGHRS and CDR2 YFSETQ. The CDR3 DNA reads TGCGCCAGCAGCTTGGAACTAGCGGGAGATGGCGAGCAGTACTTC. It yields the protein CASSLELAGDGEQYF.

The V gene is TRBV18, the J gene TRBJ2-7; the D gene is possibly TRBD2 (5 bases). The CDR3 is 15 residues long. Germline CDR1 is KGHSH and CDR2 is LQKENI. Trimming cost V 3 bases and J 5 bases, with 17 bases left between them. CDR3 sequence: CASSPSMRAGDEQYF. CDR3 coding DNA: TGTGCCAGCTCACCCTCCATGAGGGCCGGGGACGAGCAGTACTTC.

This clone has more than one count but fewer than ten. The gene calls are TRBV7-2 and TRBJ2-7, with TRBD1 identical over 8 bases. Trimming removed 2 bases from V and 6 bases from J; junction bases left unmatched: 12. Germline V gives CDR1 SGHTA, CDR2 FQGNSA. The CDR3 has 16 residues. The CDR3 sequence: CASSLSIGQGAREQYF. Here the CDR3 DNA reads TGTGCCAGCAGCTTAAGCATTGGGCAGGGGGCGCGCGAGCAGTACTTC.